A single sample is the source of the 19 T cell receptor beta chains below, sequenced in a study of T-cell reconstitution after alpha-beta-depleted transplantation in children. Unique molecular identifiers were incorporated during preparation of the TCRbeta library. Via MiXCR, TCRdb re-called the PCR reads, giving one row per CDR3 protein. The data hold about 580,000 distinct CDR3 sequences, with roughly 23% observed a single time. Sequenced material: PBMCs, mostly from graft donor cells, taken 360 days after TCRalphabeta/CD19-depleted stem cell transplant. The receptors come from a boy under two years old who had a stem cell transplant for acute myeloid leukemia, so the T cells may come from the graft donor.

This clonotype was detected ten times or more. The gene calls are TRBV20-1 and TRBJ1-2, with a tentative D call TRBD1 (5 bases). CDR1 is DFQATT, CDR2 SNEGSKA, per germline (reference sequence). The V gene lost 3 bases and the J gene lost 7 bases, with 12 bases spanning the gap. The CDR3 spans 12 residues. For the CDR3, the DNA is TGCAGTGCTAGTGATTGGGGCCGTGGCTACACCTTC. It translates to CSASDWGRGYTF.

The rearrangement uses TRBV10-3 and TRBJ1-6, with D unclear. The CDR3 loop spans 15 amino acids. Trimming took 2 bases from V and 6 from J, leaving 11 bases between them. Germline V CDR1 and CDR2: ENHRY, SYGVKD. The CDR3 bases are TGTGCCATCAGTGAGGAAAATGAGAGTAATTCACCCCTCCACTTT. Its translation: CAISEENESNSPLHF.

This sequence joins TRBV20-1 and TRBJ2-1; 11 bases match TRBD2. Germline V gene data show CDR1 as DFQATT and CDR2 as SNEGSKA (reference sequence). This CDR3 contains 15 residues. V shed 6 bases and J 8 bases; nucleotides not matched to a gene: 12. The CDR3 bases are TGCAGTGCGTGGACCATAGCGGGGGGGCCCTATGAGCAGTTCTTC. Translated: CSAWTIAGGPYEQFF.

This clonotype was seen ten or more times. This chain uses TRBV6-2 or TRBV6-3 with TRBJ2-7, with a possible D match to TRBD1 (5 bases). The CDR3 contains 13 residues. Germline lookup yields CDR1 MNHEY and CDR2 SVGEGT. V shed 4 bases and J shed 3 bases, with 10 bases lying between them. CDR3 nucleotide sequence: TGTGCCAGCAGTTGGCTAAGGGGCTACGAGCAGTACTTC. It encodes CASSWLRGYEQYF.

CDR3 region: CASRTGTGGMDEQFF. The CDR3 bases are TGTGCCAGCAGGACGGGGACAGGGGGGATGGATGAGCAGTTCTTC. The rearrangement uses TRBV12-3 or TRBV12-4 and TRBJ2-1, with TRBD1 identical over 11 bases. Losses at the gene ends were 6 bases for V and 8 bases for J; bases not matched to a gene: 9. The CDR3 is 15 residues long.

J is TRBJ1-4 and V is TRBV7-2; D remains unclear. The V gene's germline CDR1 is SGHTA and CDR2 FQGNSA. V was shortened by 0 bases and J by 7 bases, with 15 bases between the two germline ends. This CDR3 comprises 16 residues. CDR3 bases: TGTGCCAGCAGCTTAGCGTCTACAGCGGGCTTTGAAAAACTGTTTTTT. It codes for CASSLASTAGFEKLFF.

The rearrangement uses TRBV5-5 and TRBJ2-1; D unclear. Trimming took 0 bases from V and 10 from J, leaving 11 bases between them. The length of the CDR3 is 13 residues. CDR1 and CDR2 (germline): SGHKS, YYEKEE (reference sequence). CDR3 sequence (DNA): TGTGCCAGCAGCTTGGATGGTGCCCCCGAGCAGTTCTTC. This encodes CASSLDGAPEQFF.

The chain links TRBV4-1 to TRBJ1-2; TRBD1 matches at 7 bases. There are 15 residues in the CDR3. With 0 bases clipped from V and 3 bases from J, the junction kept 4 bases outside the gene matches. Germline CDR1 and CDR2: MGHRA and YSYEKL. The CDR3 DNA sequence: TGCGCCAGCAGCCAAGAGGGACAGTTCTACTATGGCTACACCTTC. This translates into CASSQEGQFYYGYTF.

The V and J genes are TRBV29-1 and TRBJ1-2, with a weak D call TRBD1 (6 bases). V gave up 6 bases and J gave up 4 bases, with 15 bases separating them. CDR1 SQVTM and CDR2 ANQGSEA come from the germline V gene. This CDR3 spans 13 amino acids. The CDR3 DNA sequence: TGCAGCGTGACCGAGGGGGGAACCTATGGCTACACCTTC. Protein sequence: CSVTEGGTYGYTF.

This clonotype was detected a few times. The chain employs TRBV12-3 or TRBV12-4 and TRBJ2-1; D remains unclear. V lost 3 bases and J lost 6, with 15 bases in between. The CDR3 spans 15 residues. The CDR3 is CASSFARRMTNEQFF. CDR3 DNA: TGTGCCAGCAGTTTCGCCAGGCGGATGACCAATGAGCAGTTCTTC.

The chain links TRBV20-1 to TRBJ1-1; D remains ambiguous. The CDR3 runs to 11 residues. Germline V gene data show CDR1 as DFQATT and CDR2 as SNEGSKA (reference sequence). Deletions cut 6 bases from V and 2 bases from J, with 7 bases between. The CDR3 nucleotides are TGCAGTGCCTACACAAACACTGAAGCTTTCTTT. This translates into CSAYTNTEAFF.

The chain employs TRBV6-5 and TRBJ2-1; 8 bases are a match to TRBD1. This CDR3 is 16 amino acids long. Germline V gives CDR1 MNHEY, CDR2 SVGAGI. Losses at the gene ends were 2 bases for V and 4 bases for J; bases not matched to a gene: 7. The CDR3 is CASSYAGQVKYNEQFF. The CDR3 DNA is TGTGCCAGCAGTTACGCGGGACAGGTGAAATACAATGAGCAGTTCTTC.

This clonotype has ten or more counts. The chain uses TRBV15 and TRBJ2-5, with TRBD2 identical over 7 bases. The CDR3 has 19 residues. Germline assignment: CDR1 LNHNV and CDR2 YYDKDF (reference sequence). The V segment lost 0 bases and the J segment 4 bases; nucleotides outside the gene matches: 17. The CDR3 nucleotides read TGTGCCACCAGCAGAGATCTCCTAGCGGAGGACCTGAGGGGAGAGACCCAGTACTTC. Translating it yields CATSRDLLAEDLRGETQYF. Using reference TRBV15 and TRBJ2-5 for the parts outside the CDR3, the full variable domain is DAMVIQNPRYQVTQFGKPVTLSCSQTLNHNVMYWYQQKSSQAPKLLFHYYDKDFNNEADTPDNFQSRRPNTSFCFLDIRSPGLGDTAMYLCATSRDLLAEDLRGETQYFGPGTRLLVL.

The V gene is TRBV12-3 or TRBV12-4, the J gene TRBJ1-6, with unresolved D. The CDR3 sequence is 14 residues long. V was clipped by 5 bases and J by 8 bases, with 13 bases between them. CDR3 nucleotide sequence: TGTGCCAGCAGTCGGACCGGGCCCGATTCACCCCTCCACTTT. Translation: CASSRTGPDSPLHF.

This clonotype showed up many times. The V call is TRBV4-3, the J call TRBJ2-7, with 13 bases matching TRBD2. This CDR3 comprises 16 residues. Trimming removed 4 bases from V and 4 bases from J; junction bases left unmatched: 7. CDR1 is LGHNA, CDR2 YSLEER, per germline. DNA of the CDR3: TGCGCCAGCAGCCCGACCTGGACTAGCGGGGGATACGAGCAGTACTTC. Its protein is CASSPTWTSGGYEQYF.

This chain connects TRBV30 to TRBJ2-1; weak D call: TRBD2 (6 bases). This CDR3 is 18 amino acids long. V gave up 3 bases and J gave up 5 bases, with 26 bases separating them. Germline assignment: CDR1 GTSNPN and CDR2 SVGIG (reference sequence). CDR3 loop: CAWRMAGSFLTRHNEQFF. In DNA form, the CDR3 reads TGTGCCTGGAGAATGGCGGGGTCCTTCCTCACTAGGCACAATGAGCAGTTCTTC.

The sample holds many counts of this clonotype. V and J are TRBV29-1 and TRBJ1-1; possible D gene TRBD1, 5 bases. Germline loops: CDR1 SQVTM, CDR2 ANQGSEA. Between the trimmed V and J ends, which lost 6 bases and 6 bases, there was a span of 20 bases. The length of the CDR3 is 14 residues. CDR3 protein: CSVGVGGWRAEAFF. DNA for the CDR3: TGCAGCGTGGGAGTCGGGGGGTGGCGGGCTGAAGCTTTCTTT.

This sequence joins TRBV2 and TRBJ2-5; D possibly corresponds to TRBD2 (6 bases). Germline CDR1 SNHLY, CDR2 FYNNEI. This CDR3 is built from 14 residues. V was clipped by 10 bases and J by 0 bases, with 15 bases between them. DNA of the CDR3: TGTGCCATCCCTGGCGGGGAATACCAAGAGACCCAGTACTTC. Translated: CAIPGGEYQETQYF.

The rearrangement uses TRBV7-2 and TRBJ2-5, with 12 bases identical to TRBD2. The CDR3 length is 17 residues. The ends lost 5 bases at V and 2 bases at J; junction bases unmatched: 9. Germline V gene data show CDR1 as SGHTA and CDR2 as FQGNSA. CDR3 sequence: CASSTWTSGDNQETQYF. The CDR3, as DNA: TGTGCCAGCAGCACGTGGACTAGCGGGGACAATCAAGAGACCCAGTACTTC.